The rows below give T cell receptor beta chains drawn from one sample of a study of neoadjuvant anti-PD-1 for oral cavity cancer. The assay was immunoSEQ multiplex PCR, and TCRdb's table has in-frame clones only and misses some. The sample yields around 60,000 clones, around four fifths seen once. This specimen consisted of PBMCs, obtained before nivolumab (anti-PD-1) treatment. The origin of the receptors is a person aged 40-85 years with oral cavity squamous cell carcinoma. Each CDR3 is given with its conserved first and last residue. The D gene is left open where the match is weak. The listing skips clone size in some rows; elsewhere it reads once, few, many or a size class.

d_gene	abundance	v_gene	j_gene	CDR3nt	CDR3aa
.	.	TRBV6-1	TRBJ2-7	TGTGCCAGCAGTGATATACGCAGGGGCTACGAGCAGTACTTC	CASSDIRRGYEQYF
.	.	TRBV28	TRBJ2-5	TGTGCCAGCAGTTTAGTCTCACCACAAGAGACCCAGTACTTC	CASSLVSPQETQYF
TRBD2	.	TRBV11-1	TRBJ2-7	TGTGCCAGCAGCTTCCTGCAAGCGGGGGGGACCTTCTACGAGCAGTACTTC	CASSFLQAGGTFYEQYF
.	.	TRBV7-2	TRBJ2-6	TGTGCCAGCAGGGTCGACATTGGGGCCAACGTCCTGACTTTC	CASRVDIGANVLTF
TRBD1	.	TRBV6-1	TRBJ1-6	TGTGCCAGCAGCGAACCGGGACAGGGAAATTCACCCCTCCACTTT	CASSEPGQGNSPLHF
TRBD2	.	TRBV7-6	TRBJ2-2	TGTGCCAGCAGCCTACTAGCGGGAGGGCCATCTCCGAACACCGGGGAGCTGTTTTTT	CASSLLAGGPSPNTGELFF
TRBD1	.	TRBV15	TRBJ1-1	TGTGCCACCAGCAGAGGGACAGGCAACACTGAAGCTTTCTTT	CATSRGTGNTEAFF
TRBD2	.	TRBV11-2	TRBJ2-1	TGTGCCAGCAGCTTACAAGAACTAGCGCTCTCCTACAATGAGCAGTTCTTC	CASSLQELALSYNEQFF
TRBD1	.	TRBV6-6	TRBJ2-7	TGTGCCAGCAGACGGGACAGGGGTCCCTACGAGCAGTACTTC	CASRRDRGPYEQYF
.	few	TRBV6-6	TRBJ1-2	TGTGCCAGCAGTTACCGGACAAACTATGGCTACACCTTC	CASSYRTNYGYTF
TRBD1	few	TRBV6-1	TRBJ1-2	TGTGCCAGCAGAGGACAGGGAATGGACGGCTACACCTTC	CASRGQGMDGYTF
TRBD1	.	TRBV19	TRBJ1-5	TGTGCCAGTAGTTATACGGACAGGACCCCTGTACAGCCCCAGCATTTT	CASSYTDRTPVQPQHF
.	.	TRBV12-5	TRBJ2-2	TGTGCTAGTGGTTTGTCTCGGACAGCCGACACCGGGGAGCTGTTTTTT	CASGLSRTADTGELFF
TRBD1	.	TRBV5-8	TRBJ1-1	TGTGCCAGCAGTATTCGAACTCCCGGACAGGGGGGATTCAACACTGAAGCTTTCTTT	CASSIRTPGQGGFNTEAFF
.	few	TRBV30	TRBJ1-5	TGTGCCTGGAGTGTAGGGGTTAATCAGCCCCAGCATTTT	CAWSVGVNQPQHF
.	.	TRBV6-4	TRBJ1-6	TGTGCCAGCAGTGAAACCTGGGATACACCCCTCCACTTT	CASSETWDTPLHF
.	.	TRBV5-1	TRBJ1-3	TGCGCCAGCAGCTTGGAACCCGGGCAGGATGGGGCAGACACCATATATTTT	CASSLEPGQDGADTIYF
TRBD1	.	TRBV2	TRBJ1-2	TGTGCCAGCAGTGTGATTCAGGGGGCCAATGGCTACACCTTC	CASSVIQGANGYTF
TRBD1	.	TRBV27	TRBJ1-6	TGTGCCAGCAGTAGGTGGACAGGGAGCAATTCACCCCTCCACTTT	CASSRWTGSNSPLHF
.	few	TRBV19	TRBJ1-5	TGTGCCAGTAAGGATAGCAATCAGCCCCAGCATTTT	CASKDSNQPQHF
.	many	TRBV5-1	TRBJ1-1	TGCGCCAGCAGCCCGAGGGTTTCTAGGGGCTGGTACACTGAAGCTTTCTTT	CASSPRVSRGWYTEAFF
.	.	TRBV4-1	TRBJ1-1	TGCGCCAGCAGCCAGTCCTTAAGGGAGGATGCTTTCTTT	CASSQSLREDAFF
TRBD2	few	TRBV29-1	TRBJ2-3	TGCAGCGTTGCCCTCGAGAAGGGCGGGAGGTACACAGATACGCAGTATTTT	CSVALEKGGRYTDTQYF
.	.	TRBV19	TRBJ2-2	TGTGCCAGTAGTATAGATCAGAGGGGGGAGCTGTTTTTT	CASSIDQRGELFF
TRBD1	once	TRBV19	TRBJ1-2	TGTGCCAGTAGTCCGCAACCCGGGACAGGCGATTATGGCTACACCTTC	CASSPQPGTGDYGYTF
TRBD1	.	TRBV4-2	TRBJ1-4	TGTGCCAGCAGCCCCCCTTTACAGGGGAACGAAAAACTGTTTTTT	CASSPPLQGNEKLFF
TRBD2	.	TRBV18	TRBJ2-4	TGTGCCAGCTCTCCCGGGCCCGGCGGGAGGAGGAACATTCAGTACTTC	CASSPGPGGRRNIQYF
TRBD1	.	TRBV9	TRBJ2-3	TGTGCCAGCAGCGTAGAGGGCAGGGGGACAGATACGCAGTATTTT	CASSVEGRGTDTQYF
TRBD2	.	TRBV29-1	TRBJ2-1	TGCAGCGTTGGCGGGGAGGGTGAGCAGTTCTTC	CSVGGEGEQFF
.	.	TRBV19	TRBJ1-2	TGTGCCAGTAGTCCCTTTGGGGGCCCTTTCTATGGCTACACCTTC	CASSPFGGPFYGYTF
TRBD2	.	TRBV2	TRBJ2-1	TGTGCCAGCAGGACCCCCCTAGCGGGGGGGCCAGCGAATGAGCAGTTCTTC	CASRTPLAGGPANEQFF
TRBD1	.	TRBV27	TRBJ2-5	TGTGCCAGCAGTTTAAACAGGGGGTATGGGACCCAGTACTTC	CASSLNRGYGTQYF
.	many	TRBV5-4	TRBJ2-6	TGTGCCAGCACCATCGGCAGGGGCTCTGGGGCCAACGTCCTGACTTTC	CASTIGRGSGANVLTF
TRBD2	.	TRBV11-2	TRBJ2-5	TGTGCCAGCAGCGAACCCGGGACTAGCGGGAACCTGGAGACCCAGTACTTC	CASSEPGTSGNLETQYF
.	medium-sized	TRBV6-5	TRBJ1-1	TGTGCCAGCGGCCCGGGCTACACTGAAGCTTTCTTT	CASGPGYTEAFF
.	.	TRBV15	TRBJ2-7	TGTGCCACCAGCAGAGTGGTCCTTAACAGTGAGCAGTACTTC	CATSRVVLNSEQYF
TRBD1	.	TRBV2	TRBJ1-4	TGTGCCAGCAGGACCGACAGGGTCCATGAAAAACTGTTTTTT	CASRTDRVHEKLFF
TRBD2	.	TRBV27	TRBJ2-1	TGTGCCAGCAGTAACGTCGTCGGTCGAGCGGGAGCCAACCCCCGGGGTGAGCAGTTCTTC	CASSNVVGRAGANPRGEQFF
.	once	TRBV9	TRBJ1-2	TGTGCCAGCAGCGTTCAAAGTAACTATGGCTACACCTTC	CASSVQSNYGYTF
TRBD1	.	TRBV2	TRBJ2-7	TGTGCCAGCAGTATGGGACAGGCCTACGAGCAGTACTTC	CASSMGQAYEQYF
.	.	TRBV15	TRBJ1-2	TGTGCCACCAGCAAGACCAGGGAGGTATACTATGGCTACACCTTC	CATSKTREVYYGYTF